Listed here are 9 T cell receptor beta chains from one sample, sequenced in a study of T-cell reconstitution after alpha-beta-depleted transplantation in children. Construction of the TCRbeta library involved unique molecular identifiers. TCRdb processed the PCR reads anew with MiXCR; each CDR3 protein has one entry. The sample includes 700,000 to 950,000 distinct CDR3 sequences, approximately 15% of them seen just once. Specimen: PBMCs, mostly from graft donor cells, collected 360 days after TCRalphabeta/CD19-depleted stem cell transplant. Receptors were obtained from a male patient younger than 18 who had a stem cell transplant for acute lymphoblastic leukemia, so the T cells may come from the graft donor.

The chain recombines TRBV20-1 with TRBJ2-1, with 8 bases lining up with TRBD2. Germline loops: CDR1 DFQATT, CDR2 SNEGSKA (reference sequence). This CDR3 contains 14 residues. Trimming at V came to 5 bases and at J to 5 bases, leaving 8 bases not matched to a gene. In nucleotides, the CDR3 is TGCAGTGCTCTGACTAGCGCGTCCAACAATGAGCAGTTCTTC. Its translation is CSALTSASNNEQFF.

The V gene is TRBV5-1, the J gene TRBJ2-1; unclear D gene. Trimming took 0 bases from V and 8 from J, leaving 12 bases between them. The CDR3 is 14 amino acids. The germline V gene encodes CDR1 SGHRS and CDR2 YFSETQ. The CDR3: CASSLVGGGYEQFF. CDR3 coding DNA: TGCGCCAGCAGCTTGGTAGGTGGTGGCTATGAGCAGTTCTTC.

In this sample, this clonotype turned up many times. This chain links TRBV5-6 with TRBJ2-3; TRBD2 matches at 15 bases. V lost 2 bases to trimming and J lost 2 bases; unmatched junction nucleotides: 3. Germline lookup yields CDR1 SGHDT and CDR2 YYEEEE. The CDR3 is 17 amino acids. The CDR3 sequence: CASSLGLAGGTTDTQYF. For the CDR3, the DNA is TGTGCCAGCAGCTTAGGACTAGCGGGAGGGACCACAGATACGCAGTATTTT.

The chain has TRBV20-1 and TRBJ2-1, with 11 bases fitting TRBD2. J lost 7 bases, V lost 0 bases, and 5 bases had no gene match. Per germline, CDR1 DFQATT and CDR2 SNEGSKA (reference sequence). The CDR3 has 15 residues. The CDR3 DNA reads TGCAGTGCTAGAGATTCGGCTAGCGGGAGGAATGAGCAGTTCTTC. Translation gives CSARDSASGRNEQFF.

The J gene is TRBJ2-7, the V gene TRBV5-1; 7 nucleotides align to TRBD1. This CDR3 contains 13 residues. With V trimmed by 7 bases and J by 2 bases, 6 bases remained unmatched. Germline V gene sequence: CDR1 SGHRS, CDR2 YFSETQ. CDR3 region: CASRIGQAYEQYF. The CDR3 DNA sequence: TGCGCCAGCCGAATCGGACAGGCCTACGAGCAGTACTTC.

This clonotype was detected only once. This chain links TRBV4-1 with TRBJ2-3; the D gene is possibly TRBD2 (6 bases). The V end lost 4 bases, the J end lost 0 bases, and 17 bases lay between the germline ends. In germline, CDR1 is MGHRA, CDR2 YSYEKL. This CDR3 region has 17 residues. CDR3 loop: CASSRASGRSSTDTQYF. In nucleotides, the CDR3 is TGCGCCAGCAGCCGCGCCAGCGGGCGGTCTAGCACAGATACGCAGTATTTT.

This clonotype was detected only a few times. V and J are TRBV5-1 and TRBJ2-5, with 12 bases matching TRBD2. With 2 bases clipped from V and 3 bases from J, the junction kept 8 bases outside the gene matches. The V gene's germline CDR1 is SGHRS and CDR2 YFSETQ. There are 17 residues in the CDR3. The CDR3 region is CASSLPHRLAGEETQYF. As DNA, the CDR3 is TGCGCCAGCAGCTTACCGCACAGACTAGCGGGAGAAGAGACCCAGTACTTC.

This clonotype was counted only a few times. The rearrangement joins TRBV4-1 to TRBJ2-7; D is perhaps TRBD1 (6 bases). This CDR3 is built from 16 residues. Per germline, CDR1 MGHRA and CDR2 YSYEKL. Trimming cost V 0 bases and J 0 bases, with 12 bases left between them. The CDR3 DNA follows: TGCGCCAGCAGCCAAGAGGGCAGGGGTTACTCCTACGAGCAGTACTTC. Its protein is CASSQEGRGYSYEQYF.

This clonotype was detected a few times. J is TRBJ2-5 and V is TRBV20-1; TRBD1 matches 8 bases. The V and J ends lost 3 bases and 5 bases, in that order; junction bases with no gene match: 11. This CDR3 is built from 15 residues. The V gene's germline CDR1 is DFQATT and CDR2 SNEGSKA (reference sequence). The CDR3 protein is CSASSLTGDGETQYF. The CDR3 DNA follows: TGCAGTGCTAGTAGCCTGACAGGGGACGGGGAGACCCAGTACTTC.